These 20 T cell receptor beta chains originate from one sample sequenced in a study of T-cell reconstitution after alpha-beta-depleted transplantation in children. TCRbeta library preparation incorporated unique molecular identifiers. From the PCR reads, TCRdb called clonotypes with MiXCR, one entry per CDR3 protein. The data hold a few hundred thousand distinct CDR3 sequences, with 25% to 30% observed a single time. The sequenced sample was PBMCs, obtained before TCRalphabeta/CD19-depleted stem cell transplant. Receptors originate from a boy under two years old with Wiskott-Aldrich syndrome, due to receive a stem cell transplant.

The V and J genes are TRBV20-1 and TRBJ2-7; a possible D gene is TRBD2 (5 bases). The germline gives CDR1 DFQATT, CDR2 SNEGSKA (reference sequence). CDR3 length equals 13 residues. The V end was cut by 5 bases, the J end by 0 bases, with 11 bases between. CDR3 in amino acids: CSAGGSYSYEQYF. The CDR3 nucleotides are TGCAGTGCTGGCGGGTCCTACTCCTACGAGCAGTACTTC.

CDR3 in amino acids: CASSQALITAGRANTGELFF. The DNA of the CDR3 is TGTGCCAGCAGCCAAGCCCTCATTACCGCGGGAAGAGCGAACACCGGGGAGCTGTTTTTT. The rearrangement links TRBV4-2 to TRBJ2-2; tentative D call: TRBD2 (6 bases). Trimming removed 1 base from V and 0 bases from J, with 21 bases in between. The CDR3 contains 20 residues. The germline CDR1 and CDR2 sequences are LGHNA and YNFKEQ.

This clonotype has more than one count but fewer than ten. The rearrangement joins TRBV28 to TRBJ2-1; 9 positions match TRBD2. Germline V gives CDR1 MDHEN, CDR2 SYDVKM. Losses at the gene ends were 2 bases for V and 5 bases for J; bases not matched to a gene: 13. The CDR3 spans 18 residues. CDR3 in amino acids: CASSLTPGVAGVNNEQFF. In DNA, the CDR3 is TGTGCCAGCAGTTTAACCCCGGGGGTAGCGGGGGTCAACAATGAGCAGTTCTTC.

This clonotype turned up a few times. The chain links TRBV27 to TRBJ1-5; D is perhaps TRBD1 (6 bases). This CDR3 region has 16 residues. Trimming stripped 5 bases from V and 0 bases from J, with 14 bases between. Germline assignment: CDR1 MNHEY and CDR2 SMNVEV (reference sequence). The CDR3 sequence is CASSEIWTDSNQPQHF. The CDR3 DNA follows: TGTGCCAGCAGTGAGATCTGGACAGATAGCAATCAGCCCCAGCATTTT.

This clonotype was seen more than once but under ten times. The rearrangement joins TRBV5-1 to TRBJ2-1, with D possibly matching TRBD2 (6 bases). There are 15 residues in the CDR3. V gave up 4 bases and J gave up 4 bases, with 15 bases separating them. Germline lookup yields CDR1 SGHRS and CDR2 YFSETQ. CDR3: CASSLSGVVYNEQFF. The DNA of the CDR3 is TGCGCCAGCAGCCTCTCGGGGGTAGTGTACAATGAGCAGTTCTTC.

This clonotype was seen only a few times. The chain has TRBV12-3 or TRBV12-4 and TRBJ2-7; tentatively, D is TRBD1 (5 bases). Deletions cut 6 bases from V and 4 bases from J, with 13 bases between. CDR3 length: 13 residues. CDR3 DNA sequence: TGTGCCAGCAGCTCAGGGTGGGAATACGAGCAGTACTTC. Amino acids: CASSSGWEYEQYF.

This clonotype showed up just a few times. V is TRBV7-2 and J is TRBJ2-5; D unresolved. Germline V lookup: CDR1 SGHTA, CDR2 FQGNSA. CDR3 length equals 15 residues. With 4 bases removed from V and 3 bases from J, the gap between germline ends came to 15 bases. The DNA of the CDR3 is TGTGCCAGCAGCTACTCACGTGGCGTTAAAGAGACCCAGTACTTC. This codes for CASSYSRGVKETQYF.

The chain employs TRBV4-2 and TRBJ2-1, with D maybe TRBD2 (6 bases). V was pared by 3 bases and J by 4 bases, with 13 bases between. This CDR3 comprises 15 residues. CDR1 is LGHNA and CDR2 is YNFKEQ in the germline V gene. In DNA form, the CDR3 reads TGTGCCAGCAGCCAGGGACCTCGGGGGTACAATGAGCAGTTCTTC. It yields the protein CASSQGPRGYNEQFF.

The chain recombines TRBV5-5 with TRBJ2-2; 8 bases match TRBD1. V shed 0 bases and J 3 bases; nucleotides not matched to a gene: 10. Per the germline V gene, CDR1 is SGHKS and CDR2 is YYEKEE (reference sequence). The CDR3 has 18 residues. The CDR3 here is CASSLAFVGQGYTGELFF. CDR3 nucleotide sequence: TGTGCCAGCAGCTTGGCTTTCGTTGGACAGGGATACACCGGGGAGCTGTTTTTT. The full variable domain, its missing parts supplied by reference TRBV5-5 and TRBJ2-2, is DAGVTQSPTHLIKTRGQQVTLRCSPISGHKSVSWYQQVLGQGPQFIFQYYEKEERGRGNFPDRFSARQFPNYSSELNVNALLLGDSALYLCASSLAFVGQGYTGELFFGEGSRLTVL.

The table lists this clonotype with a few counts. J is TRBJ2-7 and V is TRBV15; 8 bases line up with TRBD1. The ends lost 1 base at V and 6 bases at J; junction bases unmatched: 11. Germline V gives CDR1 LNHNV, CDR2 YYDKDF (reference sequence). The CDR3 totals 16 residues. CDR3 amino acids: CATSRGRTGRWSEQYF. The DNA of the CDR3 is TGTGCCACCAGCAGAGGCCGGACAGGGAGGTGGTCCGAGCAGTACTTC.

This clonotype has only a few counts. The chain recombines TRBV12-3 or TRBV12-4 with TRBJ2-4, with 12 bases lining up with TRBD2. There are 17 residues in the CDR3. V was clipped by 3 bases and J by 6 bases; unmatched bases: 9. The CDR3 here is CASSFSLAGGPRNIQYF. The DNA of the CDR3 is TGTGCCAGCAGTTTCAGCCTAGCGGGAGGGCCCAGAAACATTCAGTACTTC.

This clonotype was counted a few times. The V call is TRBV5-1, the J call TRBJ2-7; TRBD1 matches at 8 bases. The CDR3 is made up of 15 amino acids. V lost 4 bases and J lost 3; bases outside the gene matches: 9. Germline lookup yields CDR1 SGHRS and CDR2 YFSETQ. The CDR3 is CASSEADRASYEQYF. The CDR3 coding sequence is TGCGCCAGCAGCGAAGCGGACAGGGCTAGCTACGAGCAGTACTTC.

Written as DNA, the CDR3 is TGCGCCAGCAGCTTCTTTTTGGGCCGCCAAGAGACCCAGTACTTC. Protein product: CASSFFLGRQETQYF. The chain uses TRBV5-1 and TRBJ2-5; D ambiguous. The germline V gene encodes CDR1 SGHRS and CDR2 YFSETQ. V lost 2 bases and J lost 1, with 12 bases in between. The CDR3 loop spans 15 amino acids.

This clonotype was detected a few times. CDR3 nucleotides: TGCAGTGCTAGAGAGGTAAATAGGAGTCCCTACAATGAGCAGTTCTTC. Its protein is CSAREVNRSPYNEQFF. The chain combines TRBV20-1 with TRBJ2-1; D remains ambiguous. This CDR3 comprises 16 residues. The germline CDR1 and CDR2 sequences are DFQATT and SNEGSKA (reference sequence). Trimming pared 0 bases from V and 2 bases from J, leaving 14 bases between.

This clonotype showed up just a few times. At one boundary the junction diverges from the germline segment, which might be a read error. The chain recombines TRBV5-1 with TRBJ1-6; a possible D gene is TRBD1 (6 bases). Germline V lookup: CDR1 SGHRS, CDR2 YFSETQ. There are 15 residues in the CDR3. The CDR3 DNA is TGCGCCAGCAGCCTGGGGGGCAGCAATAATTCCCCCCTCCACTTT. Encoded protein: CASSLGGSNNSPLHF.

The chain couples TRBV5-1 to TRBJ2-1; D remains ambiguous. The CDR3 is made up of 14 amino acids. Trimming left V 0 bases short and J 5 bases short, with 9 bases between. The V gene's germline CDR1 is SGHRS and CDR2 YFSETQ. This CDR3 reads CASSLAGFDNEQFF. DNA of the CDR3: TGCGCCAGCAGCTTGGCTGGATTTGACAATGAGCAGTTCTTC.

V gene TRBV5-1 combines with J gene TRBJ2-5, with D uncertain. From germline, CDR1 is SGHRS and CDR2 YFSETQ. Trimming stripped 0 bases from V and 4 bases from J, with 10 bases between. The CDR3 loop spans 14 amino acids. CDR3 in DNA: TGCGCCAGCAGCTTGGAGGCCCCTAGAGAGACCCAGTACTTC. Translated: CASSLEAPRETQYF.

The gene calls are TRBV19 and TRBJ2-1; 13 nucleotides agree with TRBD2. The ends lost 5 bases at V and 0 bases at J; junction bases unmatched: 16. The CDR3 covers 21 residues. The germline gives CDR1 LNHDA, CDR2 SQIVND (reference sequence). The CDR3 spells CASSSRTKLAGGPGSYNEQFF. The CDR3, as DNA: TGTGCCAGTAGTTCAAGAACGAAACTAGCGGGAGGGCCGGGCTCCTACAATGAGCAGTTCTTC.

The chain carries TRBV18 and TRBJ2-1, with 8 bases lining up with TRBD1. The CDR3 length is 13 residues. V was pared by 2 bases and J by 12 bases, with 6 bases of the junction left unmatched. The germline CDR1 and CDR2 sequences are KGHSH and LQKENI. The CDR3: CASSPSTGVAQFF. CDR3 DNA sequence: TGTGCCAGCTCACCATCGACAGGGGTAGCGCAGTTCTTC.

V gene TRBV30 combines with J gene TRBJ1-2, with D tentatively TRBD1 (5 bases). The CDR3 loop spans 11 amino acids. Trimming removed 3 bases from V and 4 bases from J, with 6 bases in between. Germline loops: CDR1 GTSNPN, CDR2 SVGIG (reference sequence). This CDR3 is CAWRRGYGYTF. In nucleotides, the CDR3 is TGTGCCTGGAGGAGGGGCTATGGCTACACCTTC.